A single sample gave rise to the 28 T cell receptor beta chains below, sequenced in a study of blood T cell repertoires in COVID-19. The method was immunoSEQ multiplex PCR; TCRdb's version includes in-frame clones alone and lacks a portion of them. The profile covers a few hundred thousand clones, with just over 85% appearing a single time and more than 9% taken by the ten largest. Source material: PBMCs or T cells enriched from blood (not recorded which). The source of these receptors is a woman aged 18-30 years who had recovered from COVID-19.

The chain employs TRBV5-1 and TRBJ1-1, with D possibly TRBD1 on 6 matching bases. The CDR3 runs to 16 residues. V lost 1 base and J 4 bases, leaving 17 bases between the germline ends. Germline V gene lookup returns CDR1 SGHRS and CDR2 YFSETQ. This chain's CDR3 is CASSLYSGAMGTEAFF. As DNA, the CDR3 is TGCGCCAGCAGCTTGTATTCAGGGGCGATGGGCACTGAAGCTTTCTTT. Full variable domain (remainder filled in from reference TRBV5-1 and TRBJ1-1): KAGVTQTPRYLIKTRGQQVTLSCSPISGHRSVSWYQQTPGQGLQFLFEYFSETQRNKGNFPGRFSGRQFSNSRSEMNVSTLELGDSALYLCASSLYSGAMGTEAFFGQGTRLTVV.

The V call is TRBV19, the J call TRBJ1-5; D remains ambiguous. The V end was cut by 6 bases, the J end by 0 bases, with 12 bases between. The CDR3 is 15 amino acids. Germline CDR1 LNHDA, CDR2 SQIVND (reference sequence). CDR3 protein: CASSPGVYSNQPQHF. The CDR3, as DNA: TGTGCCAGTAGCCCCGGGGTCTATAGCAATCAGCCCCAGCATTTT.

The J gene is TRBJ1-6, the V gene TRBV5-5; 7 bases fit TRBD1. Germline lookup yields CDR1 SGHKS and CDR2 YYEKEE (reference sequence). The trim removed 1 base at V and 0 bases at J, leaving 7 bases unmatched. There are 18 residues in the CDR3. The CDR3 region has the DNA TGTGCCAGCAGCTTGCTCTTACAGGGGAGCTCCTATAATTCACCCCTCCACTTT. This translates into CASSLLLQGSSYNSPLHF. Supplemented by reference TRBV5-5 and TRBJ1-6, the full variable domain reads DAGVTQSPTHLIKTRGQQVTLRCSPISGHKSVSWYQQVLGQGPQFIFQYYEKEERGRGNFPDRFSARQFPNYSSELNVNALLLGDSALYLCASSLLLQGSSYNSPLHFGNGTRLTVT.

V is TRBV3-1 (or the pseudogene TRBV3-2) and J is TRBJ1-1; D not certain. The CDR3 loop spans 14 amino acids. V was cut by 1 base and J by 2 bases, with 8 bases left in between. Per germline, CDR1 LGHDT and CDR2 YNNKEL (reference sequence). CDR3: CASSQVNTNTEAFF. DNA for the CDR3: TGTGCCAGCAGCCAAGTAAACACCAACACTGAAGCTTTCTTT.

The chain recombines TRBV5-8 with TRBJ1-1, with TRBD1 identical over 7 bases. V gave up 1 base and J gave up 8 bases; unmatched junction bases: 2. The CDR3 consists of 12 residues. The germline V gene has CDR1 SGHTS and CDR2 YDEGEE. CDR3 DNA sequence: TGTGCCAGCAGCTTGAGGGGGCAGGAAGCTTTCTTT. The encoded protein is CASSLRGQEAFF.

The V call is TRBV2, the J call TRBJ2-1; 9 bases are a match to TRBD2. Germline assignment: CDR1 SNHLY and CDR2 FYNNEI. V shed 5 bases and J 7 bases; nucleotides not matched to a gene: 9. This CDR3 comprises 15 residues. CDR3 DNA sequence: TGTGCCAGCAGTTTAGCGGGAGTAATTGAGAATGAGCAGTTCTTC. This gives the protein CASSLAGVIENEQFF.

The chain employs TRBV30 and TRBJ1-2, with a possible D match to TRBD1 (5 bases). The V and J ends lost 4 bases and 1 base respectively, with 10 bases between them. Germline V gene lookup returns CDR1 GTSNPN and CDR2 SVGIG (reference sequence). This CDR3 region has 13 residues. DNA of the CDR3: TGTGCCTGGAACCTGGGACTTAACTATGGCTACACCTTC. This codes for CAWNLGLNYGYTF.

This clone was observed a single time. The chain carries TRBV7-9 and TRBJ1-4, with 9 bases identical to TRBD1. CDR1 is SEHNR, CDR2 FQNEAQ, per germline (reference sequence). The CDR3 length is 19 residues. With V trimmed by 2 bases and J by 0 bases, 10 bases remained unmatched. The CDR3 sequence: CASSLPPGDRAATNEKLFF. Written as DNA, the CDR3 is TGTGCCAGCAGCTTACCCCCCGGGGACAGGGCTGCAACTAATGAAAAACTGTTTTTT. The full variable domain, with the rest looked up from reference TRBV7-9 and TRBJ1-4, is DTGVSQNPRHKITKRGQNVTFRCDPISEHNRLYWYRQTLGQGPEFLTYFQNEAQLEKSRLLSDRFSAERPKGSFSTLEIQRTEQGDSAMYLCASSLPPGDRAATNEKLFFGSGTQLSVL.

This chain connects TRBV10-3 to TRBJ1-6; D is unresolved. The germline gives CDR1 ENHRY, CDR2 SYGVKD. The CDR3 consists of 14 residues. V was pared by 3 bases and J by 5 bases, with 8 bases between. The CDR3 nucleotides read TGTGCCATCAGTGAAGACTGGGATAATTCACCCCTCCACTTT. Translating gives CAISEDWDNSPLHF.

This chain uses TRBV4-2 with TRBJ1-2; D ambiguous. The CDR3 contains 14 residues. Trimming took 0 bases from V and 5 from J, leaving 10 bases between them. Germline V gives CDR1 LGHNA, CDR2 YNFKEQ. CDR3 coding DNA: TGTGCCAGCAGCCAAGACGAGGGTTATTATGGCTACACCTTC. It yields the protein CASSQDEGYYGYTF.

V usage is TRBV12-5 and J usage is TRBJ1-2; D is perhaps TRBD1 (6 bases). Trimming cost V 4 bases and J 0 bases, with 6 bases left between them. The CDR3 covers 13 residues. Germline V CDR1 and CDR2: LGHNT, FRNRAP. The CDR3 loop is CASGWTANYGYTF. DNA for the CDR3: TGTGCTAGTGGTTGGACAGCTAACTATGGCTACACCTTC. The full variable domain, its missing parts supplied by reference TRBV12-5 and TRBJ1-2, is DARVTQTPRHKVTEMGQEVTMRCQPILGHNTVFWYRQTMMQGLELLAYFRNRAPLDDSGMPKDRFSAEMPDATLATLKIQPSEPRDSAVYFCASGWTANYGYTFGSGTRLTVV.

J is TRBJ1-5 and V is TRBV4-1; D ambiguous. Germline CDR1 reads MGHRA; CDR2 reads YSYEKL. With 2 bases removed from V and 4 bases from J, the gap between germline ends came to 12 bases. The length of the CDR3 is 15 residues. CDR3 amino acids: CASSQRLTVNQPQHF. The CDR3 bases are TGCGCCAGCAGCCAAAGATTAACAGTTAATCAGCCCCAGCATTTT.

This chain connects TRBV13 to TRBJ2-7; possible D gene TRBD2, 5 bases. The CDR3 is made up of 12 amino acids. Trimming pared 5 bases from V and 6 bases from J, leaving 11 bases between. From germline, CDR1 is PRHDT and CDR2 FYEKMQ (reference sequence). The CDR3 sequence: CASSLLASEQYF. The CDR3 DNA sequence: TGTGCCAGCAGCCTCCTAGCTTCCGAGCAGTACTTC.

The V gene is TRBV27, the J gene TRBJ2-7, with D perhaps matching TRBD2 (6 bases). With 0 bases removed from V and 5 bases from J, the gap between germline ends came to 26 bases. CDR1 and CDR2 from the germline V gene are MNHEY and SMNVEV (reference sequence). This CDR3 region has 19 residues. In DNA form, the CDR3 reads TGTGCCAGCAGTTTATCGGTCGGTCTAGGGGCGGGATTGGTCCACGAGCAGTACTTC. It specifies CASSLSVGLGAGLVHEQYF.

The rearrangement uses TRBV2 and TRBJ2-3; D not resolved. Trimming took off 2 bases at V and 2 bases at J, with 5 bases between the two ends. The CDR3 is 13 residues long. In germline, CDR1 is SNHLY, CDR2 FYNNEI. The CDR3 bases are TGTGCCAGCAGTGAACTAGTCACAGATACGCAGTATTTT. Translated: CASSELVTDTQYF.

J is TRBJ1-1 and V is TRBV27; TRBD1 aligns across 7 bases. Looked up from germline, CDR1 is MNHEY and CDR2 is SMNVEV (reference sequence). V shed 5 bases, J shed 1 base, and the junction held 7 bases outside the gene matches. This CDR3 is built from 15 residues. CDR3 region: CASSPRTGTNTEAFF. CDR3 bases: TGTGCCAGCAGTCCGCGGACAGGTACGAACACTGAAGCTTTCTTT.

This chain uses TRBV29-1 with TRBJ1-2; D not certain. V lost 3 bases, J lost 0 bases, and 8 bases lay in between. CDR1 SQVTM and CDR2 ANQGSEA come from the germline V gene. The CDR3 has 13 residues. As DNA, the CDR3 is TGCAGCGTTGACGGAGGTTCTAACTATGGCTACACCTTC. Protein: CSVDGGSNYGYTF.

J is TRBJ2-7 and V is TRBV3-1 (or the pseudogene TRBV3-2), with 7 bases aligning to TRBD2. The CDR3 is made up of 13 amino acids. The ends lost 5 bases at V and 6 bases at J; junction bases unmatched: 7. Germline-derived CDR1 and CDR2 are LGHDT and YNNKEL (reference sequence). CDR3: CASSFSGAGEQYF. The CDR3 region has the DNA TGTGCCAGCAGCTTCAGCGGGGCAGGCGAGCAGTACTTC.

The V and J genes are TRBV7-2 and TRBJ1-5, with a tentative D call TRBD1 (5 bases). Looked up from germline, CDR1 is SGHTA and CDR2 is FQGNSA. The CDR3 totals 15 residues. The germline V and J ends were trimmed by 1 base and 4 bases, with 11 bases remaining between them. CDR3 nucleotide sequence: TGTGCCAGCAGCTTAGGCCCAGGGCTAAATCAGCCCCAGCATTTT. It specifies CASSLGPGLNQPQHF.

This chain connects TRBV7-8 to TRBJ1-2; TRBD1 matches 12 bases. Germline V gives CDR1 SGHVS, CDR2 FQNEAQ. Losses at the gene ends were 1 base for V and 4 bases for J; bases not matched to a gene: 1. CDR3 length: 15 residues. The CDR3 reads CASSLGDRGPYGYTF. The CDR3 DNA follows: TGTGCCAGCAGCTTAGGGGACAGGGGGCCCTATGGCTACACCTTC.

This clone appeared once. Different DNA sequences within this sample yield the same CDR3. The chain couples TRBV2 to TRBJ2-5; no definite D call. The CDR3 extends over 11 amino acids. With 4 bases removed from V and 2 bases from J, the gap between germline ends came to 2 bases. Germline V gene data show CDR1 as SNHLY and CDR2 as FYNNEI. The CDR3 spells CASSAQETQYF. For the CDR3, the DNA is TGTGCCAGCAGTGCTCAAGAGACCCAGTACTTC.

This clone was observed a few times. V is TRBV7-2 and J is TRBJ2-2; weak D call: TRBD2 (5 bases). The V gene lost 4 bases and the J gene lost 0 bases, with 9 bases spanning the gap. The CDR3 is 15 residues long. Germline CDR1 SGHTA, CDR2 FQGNSA. Here the CDR3 reads CASSSSIANTGELFF. In DNA form, the CDR3 reads TGTGCCAGCAGCTCTAGCATCGCGAACACCGGGGAGCTGTTTTTT.

In its sample, this clone was seen once. The chain links TRBV15 to TRBJ2-3, with D perhaps TRBD1 (5 bases). Trimming stripped 0 bases from V and 4 bases from J, with 11 bases between. CDR1 is LNHNV and CDR2 is YYDKDF in the germline V gene (reference sequence). The CDR3 covers 15 residues. The CDR3 bases are TGTGCCACCAGCAGAGACACTGCAGGGTCAGATACGCAGTATTTT. Translating gives CATSRDTAGSDTQYF. Full variable domain (outside the CDR3, taken from reference TRBV15 and TRBJ2-3): DAMVIQNPRYQVTQFGKPVTLSCSQTLNHNVMYWYQQKSSQAPKLLFHYYDKDFNNEADTPDNFQSRRPNTSFCFLDIRSPGLGDTAMYLCATSRDTAGSDTQYFGPGTRLTVL.

The genes are TRBV30 and TRBJ2-1, with D possibly matching TRBD2 (5 bases). Germline CDR1 GTSNPN, CDR2 SVGIG (reference sequence). This CDR3 comprises 12 residues. The CDR3 sequence: CSLQRSYNEQFF. CDR3 bases: TGTTCCCTCCAGCGGTCCTACAATGAGCAGTTCTTC.

The chain carries TRBV6-2 or TRBV6-3 and TRBJ2-7, with a tentative D call TRBD1 (5 bases). This CDR3 is built from 14 residues. Germline CDR1 is MNHEY and CDR2 is SVGEGT. Trimming took 2 bases from V and 2 from J, leaving 10 bases between them. The CDR3 region has the DNA TGTGCCAGCAGTTACGGGGCGACAACCTACGAGCAGTACTTC. As protein: CASSYGATTYEQYF.

V gene TRBV7-9 combines with J gene TRBJ1-2; 7 positions agree with TRBD1. The junction had 9 bases not matched to a gene; V was cut back by 8 bases and J by 9 bases. Germline loops: CDR1 SEHNR, CDR2 FQNEAQ (reference sequence). The CDR3 length is 12 residues. The CDR3 nucleotides read TGTGCCAGCGGTGAAACGACAGGGAGCTACACCTTC. It specifies CASGETTGSYTF.

The J gene is TRBJ2-1, the V gene TRBV27, with 11 bases lining up with TRBD2. CDR1 is MNHEY, CDR2 SMNVEV, per germline (reference sequence). The CDR3 is 15 residues long. The trim removed 4 bases at V and 5 bases at J, leaving 4 bases unmatched. The CDR3 region is CASSSLTSGDNEQFF. Written as DNA, the CDR3 is TGTGCCAGCAGTTCATTGACTAGCGGGGACAATGAGCAGTTCTTC.

This sequence joins TRBV7-3 and TRBJ2-1; TRBD2 is a possible D gene (6 bases). In germline, CDR1 is SGHTA, CDR2 FQGTGA. CDR3 length: 12 residues. Trimming shortened V by 4 bases and J by 12 bases, and 13 bases separated the two germline ends. The CDR3 DNA is TGTGCCAGCAGCTCGGGACCCGGGGGGCAGTTCTTC. Translation: CASSSGPGGQFF.